Listed below are T cell receptor beta chains from one sample, sequenced in a study of cytomegalovirus exposure and HLA in healthy donors. TCRdb keeps only in-frame clones here, not all; method: immunoSEQ multiplex PCR. This sample carries around 58,000 clones, around four fifths of them seen once, and the ten largest clones take about 5%. Sequenced input: PBMCs. These receptors originate from a male donor in good health and CMV-seropositive. Both conserved end residues are part of each CDR3. A D gene is named only where the DNA matches it firmly. Only some rows state a clone size, as once, few, many or a class for expanded clones.

NA,TRBJ2-7,TRBV4-3,NA,TGCGCCAGCAGCCAAGATCTCTTAAACGGGTACGAGCAGTACTTC,CASSQDLLNGYEQYF
TRBD1,TRBJ1-6,TRBV14,NA,TGTGCCAGCAGCCAAATCCAGGGACAGAATTCACCCCTCCACTTT,CASSQIQGQNSPLHF
NA,TRBJ1-3,TRBV28,NA,TGTGCCAGCAGGGCGTTAGGGGAAGTAAACACCATATATTTT,CASRALGEVNTIYF
NA,TRBJ1-6,TRBV9,few,TGTGCCAGCAGCGCCCCCCTATTTTCTGGTTTCGATAATTCACCCCTCCACTTT,CASSAPLFSGFDNSPLHF
TRBD1,TRBJ1-1,TRBV7-9,once,TGTGCCAGCAGTAGGACAGGGGGCGCATCTGAAGCTTTCTTT,CASSRTGGASEAFF
TRBD1,TRBJ1-2,TRBV10-3,NA,TGTGCCATCAGCGGAGGGACAGCCAGTTCCGAATTCTTACACTATGGCTACACCTTC,CAISGGTASSEFLHYGYTF
NA,TRBJ2-3,TRBV9,NA,TGTGCCAGCAGCTTCGGACTGAGCAATACAGATACGCAGTATTTT,CASSFGLSNTDTQYF
TRBD1,TRBJ1-2,TRBV29-1,NA,TGCAGCGTTGATCGTACAGGGGCGGGCGGCTACACCTTC,CSVDRTGAGGYTF
TRBD2,TRBJ2-5,TRBV27,NA,TGTGCCAGCAGATTAGCGGGGGGGAACCAAGAGACCCAGTACTTC,CASRLAGGNQETQYF
TRBD1,TRBJ1-6,TRBV7-9,NA,TGTGCCAGCAGCACCACGGGACAGGGTGGATCACCCCTCCACTTT,CASSTTGQGGSPLHF
NA,TRBJ2-1,TRBV7-2,NA,TGTGCCAGCAGCTCCCTTAATGAGCAGTTCTTC,CASSSLNEQFF
TRBD1,TRBJ2-1,TRBV27,NA,TGTGCCAGCAGGACAGGGAATGAGCAGTTCTTC,CASRTGNEQFF
TRBD1,TRBJ2-1,TRBV2,NA,TGTGCCAGCAGTGGGGGGACAGTGGCGGGTGAGCAGTTCTTC,CASSGGTVAGEQFF
NA,TRBJ1-6,TRBV30,few,TGTGCCTGGGCCCGGAGGTTCAACTCCTATAATTCACCCCTCCACTTT,CAWARRFNSYNSPLHF
NA,TRBJ2-7,TRBV11-2,NA,TGTGCCAGCAGCTTAGTAGGGAGACCCTCCTACGAGCAGTACTTC,CASSLVGRPSYEQYF
TRBD1,TRBJ2-1,TRBV7-2,few,TGTGCCAGCAGTGGACAGGAGACGTGGAATGAGCAGTTCTTC,CASSGQETWNEQFF
NA,TRBJ2-7,TRBV4-1,few,TGCGCCAGCAGTTCCCGGCCTAATAGCGCGGTCTCAACCTACGAGCAGTACTTC,CASSSRPNSAVSTYEQYF
NA,TRBJ2-1,TRBV12-2,NA,TGTGCAAGTCGCCGAGGACAGGGAACTTACAATGAGCAGTTCTTC,CASRRGQGTYNEQFF
NA,TRBJ2-7,TRBV4-3,NA,TGCGCCAGCAGCCAAGATGCGGCAGCCCCCTACGAGCAGTACTTC,CASSQDAAAPYEQYF
TRBD2,TRBJ2-5,TRBV10-3,NA,TGTGCCATCAGCTCCTCTAGCGGCCAAGAGACCCAGTACTTC,CAISSSSGQETQYF
TRBD1,TRBJ1-1,TRBV19,NA,TGTGCCAGTAGTATCTCAGGGGGCTCTGAAGCTTTCTTT,CASSISGGSEAFF
NA,TRBJ2-7,TRBV7-6,medium-sized,TGTGCCAGCAGCTTATTGGCCCCGCTGCGGGACGAGCAGTACTTC,CASSLLAPLRDEQYF
NA,TRBJ1-1,TRBV7-6,NA,TGTGCCAGCAGCTTAAGAGGGTCCACTGAAGCTTTCTTT,CASSLRGSTEAFF
TRBD1,TRBJ1-2,TRBV27,NA,TGTGCCAGCAGTTTATTCCCAGGGGGCTATGGCTACACCTTC,CASSLFPGGYGYTF
TRBD1,TRBJ2-5,TRBV6-5,NA,TGTGCCAGCAGTTACTTGGCAGGGGGCGGAGAGACCCAGTACTTC,CASSYLAGGGETQYF
TRBD1,TRBJ2-1,TRBV7-6,few,TGTGCCAGCAGCGATAAGGGACAGGGGTTTGCGTACAATGAGCAGTTCTTC,CASSDKGQGFAYNEQFF
NA,TRBJ1-5,TRBV19,NA,TGTGCCACCACTCCGGCAGGCTATAGCAATCAGCCCCAGCATTTT,CATTPAGYSNQPQHF
TRBD1,TRBJ2-7,TRBV6-1,NA,TGTGCCAGCAGTTTACCGGGACAGGGAATCTACGAGCAGTACTTC,CASSLPGQGIYEQYF
TRBD2,TRBJ2-1,TRBV7-9,NA,TGTGCCAGCAGCCTACTCGGGACTAGCAGCAATGAGCAGTTCTTC,CASSLLGTSSNEQFF
NA,TRBJ1-2,TRBV21-1,NA,TGTGCCAGCAGCAAAAAGGGGGGGTACCAGAACTATGGCTACACCTTC,CASSKKGGYQNYGYTF
TRBD1,TRBJ1-4,TRBV10-3,NA,TGTGCCATCAGTGACGCGGACAGGGGAAATGAAAAACTGTTTTTT,CAISDADRGNEKLFF
NA,TRBJ2-7,TRBV13,NA,TGTGCCAGCAGCCGCGTTGACAGCGACACCTACGAGCAGTACTTC,CASSRVDSDTYEQYF